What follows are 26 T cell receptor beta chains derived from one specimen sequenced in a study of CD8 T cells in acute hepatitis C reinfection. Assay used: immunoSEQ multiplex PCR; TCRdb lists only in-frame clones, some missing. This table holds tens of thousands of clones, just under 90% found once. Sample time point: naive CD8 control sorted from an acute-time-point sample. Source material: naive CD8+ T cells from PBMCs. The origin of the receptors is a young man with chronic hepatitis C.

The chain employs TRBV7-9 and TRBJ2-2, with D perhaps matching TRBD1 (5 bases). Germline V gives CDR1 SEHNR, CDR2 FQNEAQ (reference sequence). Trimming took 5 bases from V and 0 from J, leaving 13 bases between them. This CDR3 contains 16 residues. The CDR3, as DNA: TGTGCCAGCAGCCCCCCTTGGGGCCCGAACACCGGGGAGCTGTTTTTT. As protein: CASSPPWGPNTGELFF.

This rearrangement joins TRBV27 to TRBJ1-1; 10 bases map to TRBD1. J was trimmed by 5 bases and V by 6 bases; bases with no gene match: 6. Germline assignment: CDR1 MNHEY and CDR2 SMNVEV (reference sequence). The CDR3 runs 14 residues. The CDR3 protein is CASSQTGGITEAFF. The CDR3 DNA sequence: TGTGCCAGCAGCCAGACAGGGGGCATTACTGAAGCTTTCTTT.

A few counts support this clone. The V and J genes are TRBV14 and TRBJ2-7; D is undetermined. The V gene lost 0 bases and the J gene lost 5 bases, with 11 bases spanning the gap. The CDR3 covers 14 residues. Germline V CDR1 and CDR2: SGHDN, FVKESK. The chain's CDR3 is CASSQDRWVHEQYF. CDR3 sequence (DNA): TGTGCCAGCAGCCAAGATCGTTGGGTCCACGAGCAGTACTTC.

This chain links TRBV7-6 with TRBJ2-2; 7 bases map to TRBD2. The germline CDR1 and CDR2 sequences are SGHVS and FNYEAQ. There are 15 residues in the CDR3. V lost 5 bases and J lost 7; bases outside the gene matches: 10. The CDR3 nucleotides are TGTGCCAGCAGCGATCCGGGACTACAGCGCGGGGAGCTGTTTTTT. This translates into CASSDPGLQRGELFF.

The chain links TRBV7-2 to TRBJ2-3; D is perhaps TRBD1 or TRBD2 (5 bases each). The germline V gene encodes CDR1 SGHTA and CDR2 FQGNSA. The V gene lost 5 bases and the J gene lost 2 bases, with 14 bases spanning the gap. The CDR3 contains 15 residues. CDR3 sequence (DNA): TGTGCCAGCAGCCCTCAGGGACCCAACACAGATACGCAGTATTTT. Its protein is CASSPQGPNTDTQYF.

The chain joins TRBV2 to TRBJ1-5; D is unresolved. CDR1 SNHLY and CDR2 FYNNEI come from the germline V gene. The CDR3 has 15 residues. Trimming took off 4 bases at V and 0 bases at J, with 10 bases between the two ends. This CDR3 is CASSASRHSNQPQHF. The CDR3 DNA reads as TGTGCCAGCAGTGCCAGCCGACATAGCAATCAGCCCCAGCATTTT.

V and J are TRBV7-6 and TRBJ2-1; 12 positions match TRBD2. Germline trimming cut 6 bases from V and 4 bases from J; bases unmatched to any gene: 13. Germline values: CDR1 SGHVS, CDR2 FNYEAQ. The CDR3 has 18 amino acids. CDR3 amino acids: CASRKTSGRHPAYNEQFF. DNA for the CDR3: TGTGCCAGCAGGAAGACTAGCGGGAGACACCCCGCTTACAATGAGCAGTTCTTC.

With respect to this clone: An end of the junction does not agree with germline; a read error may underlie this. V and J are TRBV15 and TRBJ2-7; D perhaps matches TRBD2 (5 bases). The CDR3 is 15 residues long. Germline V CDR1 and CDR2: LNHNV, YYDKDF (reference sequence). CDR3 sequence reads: CATSREGRVSYEQYF. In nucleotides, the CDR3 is TGTGCCACCAGCCGAGAGGGCCGCGTATCCTACGAGCAGTACTTC.

CDR3 sequence: CASSFDFTGGYYGYTF. The DNA of the CDR3 is TGTGCCAGCAGTTTTGACTTCACAGGGGGCTACTATGGCTACACCTTC. J is TRBJ1-2 and V is TRBV5-5, with TRBD1 matching 9 bases. This CDR3 is 16 amino acids long. The trim removed 5 bases at V and 3 bases at J, leaving 11 bases unmatched. Germline V lookup: CDR1 SGHKS, CDR2 YYEKEE (reference sequence).

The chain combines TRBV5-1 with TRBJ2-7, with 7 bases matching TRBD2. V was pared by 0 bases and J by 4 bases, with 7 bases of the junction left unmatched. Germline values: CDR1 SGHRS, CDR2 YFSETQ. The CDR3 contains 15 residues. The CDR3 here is CASSLGTSIQYEQYF. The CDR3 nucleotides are TGCGCCAGCAGCTTGGGGACTAGTATTCAATACGAGCAGTACTTC.

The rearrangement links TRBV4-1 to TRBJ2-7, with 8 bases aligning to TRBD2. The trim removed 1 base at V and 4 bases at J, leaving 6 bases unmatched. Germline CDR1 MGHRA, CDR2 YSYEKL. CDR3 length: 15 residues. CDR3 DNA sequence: TGCGCCAGCAGCCAAGTGGCGGGGGGTTCGTACGAGCAGTACTTC. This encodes CASSQVAGGSYEQYF.

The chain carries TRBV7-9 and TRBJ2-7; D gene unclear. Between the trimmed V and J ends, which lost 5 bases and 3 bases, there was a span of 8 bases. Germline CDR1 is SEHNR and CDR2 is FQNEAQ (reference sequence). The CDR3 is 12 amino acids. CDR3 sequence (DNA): TGTGCCAGCAGCCCGGACGGCTACGAGCAGTACTTC. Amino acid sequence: CASSPDGYEQYF.

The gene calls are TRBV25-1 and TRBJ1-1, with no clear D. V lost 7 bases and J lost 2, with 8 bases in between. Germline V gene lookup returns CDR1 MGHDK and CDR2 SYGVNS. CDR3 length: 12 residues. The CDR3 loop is CASTGVNTEAFF. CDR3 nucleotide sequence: TGTGCCAGCACCGGAGTAAACACTGAAGCTTTCTTT.

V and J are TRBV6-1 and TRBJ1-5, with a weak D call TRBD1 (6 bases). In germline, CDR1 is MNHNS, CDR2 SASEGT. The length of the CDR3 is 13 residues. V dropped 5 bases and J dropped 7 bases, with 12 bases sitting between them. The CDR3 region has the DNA TGTGCCAGCAGTTTACGACAGGCCCAGCCCCAGCATTTT. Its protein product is CASSLRQAQPQHF.

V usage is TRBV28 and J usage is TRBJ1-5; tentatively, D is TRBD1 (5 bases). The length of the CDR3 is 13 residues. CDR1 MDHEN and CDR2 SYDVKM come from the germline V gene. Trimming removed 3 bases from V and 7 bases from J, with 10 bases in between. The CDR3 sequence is CASSLPGHQPQHF. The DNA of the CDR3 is TGTGCCAGCAGTTTGCCAGGGCACCAGCCCCAGCATTTT.

The CDR3 DNA follows: TGTGCCAGCAGCGCTAAACAGGGTACGGGGGATGATGAAAAACTGTTTTTT. This gives the protein CASSAKQGTGDDEKLFF. This rearrangement joins TRBV7-9 to TRBJ1-4, with TRBD1 as a possible D gene (6 bases). The germline V and J ends were trimmed by 5 bases and 6 bases, with 22 bases remaining between them. Germline CDR1 and CDR2: SEHNR and FQNEAQ (reference sequence). The CDR3 runs 17 residues.

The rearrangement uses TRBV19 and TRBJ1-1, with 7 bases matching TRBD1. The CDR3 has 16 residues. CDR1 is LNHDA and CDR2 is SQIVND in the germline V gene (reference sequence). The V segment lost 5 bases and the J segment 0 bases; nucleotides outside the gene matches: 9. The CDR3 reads CASSSLTGPMNTEAFF. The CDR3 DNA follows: TGTGCCAGTAGTTCTCTGACAGGGCCCATGAACACTGAAGCTTTCTTT.

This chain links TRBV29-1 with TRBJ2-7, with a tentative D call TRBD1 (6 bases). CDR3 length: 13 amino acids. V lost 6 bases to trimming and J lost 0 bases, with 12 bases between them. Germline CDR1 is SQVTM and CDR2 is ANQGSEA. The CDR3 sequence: CSVRTASSYEQYF. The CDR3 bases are TGCAGCGTCCGGACAGCCAGCTCCTACGAGCAGTACTTC.

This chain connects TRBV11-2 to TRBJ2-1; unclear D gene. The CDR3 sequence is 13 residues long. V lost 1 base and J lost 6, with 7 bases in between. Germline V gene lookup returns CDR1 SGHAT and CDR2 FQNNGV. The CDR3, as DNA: TGTGCCAGCAGCTTAGCTAGTCGCAATGAGCAGTTCTTC. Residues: CASSLASRNEQFF.

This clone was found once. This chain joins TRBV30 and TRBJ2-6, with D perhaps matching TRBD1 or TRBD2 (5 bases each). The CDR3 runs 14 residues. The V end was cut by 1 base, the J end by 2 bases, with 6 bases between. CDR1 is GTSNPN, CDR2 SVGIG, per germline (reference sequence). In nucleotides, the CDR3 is TGTGCCTGGAGTGGAGGGGCTGGGGCCAACGTCCTGACTTTC. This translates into CAWSGGAGANVLTF.

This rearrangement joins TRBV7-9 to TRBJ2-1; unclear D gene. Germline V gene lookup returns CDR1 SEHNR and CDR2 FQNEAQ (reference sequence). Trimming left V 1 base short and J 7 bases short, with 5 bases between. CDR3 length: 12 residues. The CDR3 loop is CASSLGLNEQFF. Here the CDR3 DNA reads TGTGCCAGCAGCTTAGGACTGAATGAGCAGTTCTTC.

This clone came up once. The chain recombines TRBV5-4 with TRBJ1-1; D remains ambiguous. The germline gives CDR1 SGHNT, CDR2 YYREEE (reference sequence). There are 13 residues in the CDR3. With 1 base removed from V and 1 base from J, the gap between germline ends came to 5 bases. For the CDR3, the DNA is TGTGCCAGCAGCTTGTGGGGGAACACTGAAGCTTTCTTT. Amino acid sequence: CASSLWGNTEAFF.

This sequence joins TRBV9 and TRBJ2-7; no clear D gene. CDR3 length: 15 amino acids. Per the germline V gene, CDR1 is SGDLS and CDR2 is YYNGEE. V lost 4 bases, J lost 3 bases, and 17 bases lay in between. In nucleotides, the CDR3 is TGTGCCAGCAGCCTACAAGCTGGCCCCGACTACGAGCAGTACTTC. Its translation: CASSLQAGPDYEQYF.

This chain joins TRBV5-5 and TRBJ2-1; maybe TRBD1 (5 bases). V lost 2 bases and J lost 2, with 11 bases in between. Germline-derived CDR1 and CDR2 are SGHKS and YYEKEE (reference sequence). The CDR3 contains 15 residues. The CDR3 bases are TGTGCCAGCAGCTTAGAGCCAGGGACCTACAATGAGCAGTTCTTC. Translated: CASSLEPGTYNEQFF.

The DNA of the CDR3 is TGTGCCAGCCAAAATTTCCCAACTAGTCGGATAACCTACGAGCAGTACTTC. It codes for CASQNFPTSRITYEQYF. This chain joins TRBV11-2 and TRBJ2-7, with D possibly being TRBD2 (5 bases). Trimming removed 8 bases at V and 2 bases at J, with 25 bases between. This CDR3 is built from 17 residues. CDR1 is SGHAT, CDR2 FQNNGV, per germline.

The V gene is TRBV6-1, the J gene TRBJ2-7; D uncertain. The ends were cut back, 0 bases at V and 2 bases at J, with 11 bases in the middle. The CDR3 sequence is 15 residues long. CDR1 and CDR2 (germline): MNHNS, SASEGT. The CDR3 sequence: CASSEASIPTYEQYF. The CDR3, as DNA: TGTGCCAGCAGTGAAGCATCCATACCTACCTACGAGCAGTACTTC.